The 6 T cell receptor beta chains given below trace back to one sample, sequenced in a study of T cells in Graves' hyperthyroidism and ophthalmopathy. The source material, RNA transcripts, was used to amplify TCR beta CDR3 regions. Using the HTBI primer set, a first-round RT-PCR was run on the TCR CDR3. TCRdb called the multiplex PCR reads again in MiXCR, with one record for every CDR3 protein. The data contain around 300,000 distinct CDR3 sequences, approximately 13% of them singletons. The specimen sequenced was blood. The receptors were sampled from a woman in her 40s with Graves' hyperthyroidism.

The CDR3 reads CASSAFTVGTEAFF. CDR3 coding DNA: TGTGCCAGCAGCGCTTTCACAGTGGGCACTGAAGCTTTCTTT. This chain connects TRBV9 to TRBJ1-1, with D unresolved. Germline-derived CDR1 and CDR2 are SGDLS and YYNGEE. V was shortened by 3 bases and J by 4 bases, with 13 bases between the two germline ends. CDR3 size: 14 residues.

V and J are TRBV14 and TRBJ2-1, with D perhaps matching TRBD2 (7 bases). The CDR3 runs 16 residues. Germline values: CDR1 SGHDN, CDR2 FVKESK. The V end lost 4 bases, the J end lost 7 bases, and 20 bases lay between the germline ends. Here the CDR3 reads CASSLNAGGLGNEQFF. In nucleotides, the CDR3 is TGTGCCAGCAGCCTGAATGCCGGGGGGCTGGGGAATGAGCAGTTCTTC.

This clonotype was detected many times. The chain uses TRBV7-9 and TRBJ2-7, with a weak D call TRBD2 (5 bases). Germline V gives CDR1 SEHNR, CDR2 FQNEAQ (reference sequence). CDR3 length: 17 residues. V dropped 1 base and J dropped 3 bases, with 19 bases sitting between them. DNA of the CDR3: TGTGCCAGCAGCTTAGGGGCCCCAGGCCTGCGGGTCTACGAGCAGTACTTC. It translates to CASSLGAPGLRVYEQYF.

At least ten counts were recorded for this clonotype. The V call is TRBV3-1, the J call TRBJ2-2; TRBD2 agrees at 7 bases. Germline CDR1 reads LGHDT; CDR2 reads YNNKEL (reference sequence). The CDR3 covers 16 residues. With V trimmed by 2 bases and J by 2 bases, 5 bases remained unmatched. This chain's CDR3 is CASSQLAASNTGELFF. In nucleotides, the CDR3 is TGTGCCAGCAGCCAACTAGCGGCCTCTAACACCGGGGAGCTGTTTTTT.

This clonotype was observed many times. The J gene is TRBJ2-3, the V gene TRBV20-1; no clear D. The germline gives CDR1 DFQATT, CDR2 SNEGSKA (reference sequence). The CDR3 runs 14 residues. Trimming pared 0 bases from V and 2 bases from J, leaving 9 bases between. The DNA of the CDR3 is TGCAGTGCTAGAGATCTGCTCTCCACAGATACGCAGTATTTT. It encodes CSARDLLSTDTQYF.

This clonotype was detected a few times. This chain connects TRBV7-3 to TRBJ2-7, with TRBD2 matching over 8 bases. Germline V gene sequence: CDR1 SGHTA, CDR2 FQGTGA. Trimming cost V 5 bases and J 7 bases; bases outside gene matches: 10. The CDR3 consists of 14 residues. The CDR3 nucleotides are TGTGCCAGCAGCCAAACTAGCGGAGCCGGGGAGCAGTACTTC. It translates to CASSQTSGAGEQYF.